The present entry profiles one TCR beta chain with its context. This entry belongs to a study of T cells after posttransplantation cyclophosphamide. Profiled with immunoSEQ multiplex PCR; TCRdb holds only in-frame clones, not every one. Of about 4,800 clones detected, around 72% appear once; the ten largest clones hold less than 20%. The V and J ends lost 5 bases and 1 base, in that order; junction bases with no gene match: 2. This CDR3 spans 14 amino acids. CDR1 SGHTA and CDR2 FQGNSA come from the germline V gene. Busulfan-fludarabine conditioning, marrow transplant, and cyclophosphamide on days +3 and +4 were administered.

The receptor comes from a male patient aged 60 to 75 who received an allogeneic stem cell transplant from an unrelated donor, was CMV-positive, and had acute GVHD only. Certain T cells may be donor cells from the graft. The chain combines TRBV7-2 with TRBJ2-5; 9 bases fit TRBD2. The source material was PBMCs, sampled 362 days after allogeneic stem cell transplant with posttransplant cyclophosphamide. The CDR3 loop reads CASSAGLAQETQYF. CDR3 bases: TGTGCCAGCAGCGCGGGACTAGCCCAAGAGACCCAGTACTTC.